The source of this TCR beta chain is a study of cytomegalovirus exposure and HLA in healthy donors. Study information: Earlier, approximately 190 million T cells were analyzed, and 95 million to 140 million unique TCR beta sequences were found among them. The study's findings and limits: Generally TCR sequences proved uncommon, though certain public TCRs appeared in numerous donors. A later analysis linked 15,000 to 20,000 TCR beta sequences to HLA alleles at 0.05 false discovery rate.

The PCR ran on 60 Vbeta and 13 Jbeta primers. Under the authors' procedure: About 11 million of the roughly 80 million unique TCR beta chains counted in a later analysis were shared. Method: immunoSEQ multiplex PCR; TCRdb's copy keeps in-frame clones and lacks some. The V and J calls and clone size are taken from that table; D and trimming were inferred from the DNA. Of about 160,000 clones in the sample, approximately 86% are singletons; the top ten hold almost 2%. Comment on this clone: What it binds is unknown.

CDR1 is SGHRS and CDR2 is YFSETQ in the germline V gene. The CDR3 sequence is 16 residues long. V lost 3 bases and J lost 2, with 17 bases in between. The sequence came from a woman under 30 in good health and CMV-seronegative. This chain links TRBV5-1 with TRBJ1-1, with a weak D call TRBD1 (6 bases). The sample comprised PBMCs. The CDR3 is CASSSHPGTSNTEAFF. CDR3 DNA: TGCGCCAGCAGCTCCCACCCCGGGACAAGTAACACTGAAGCTTTCTTT.